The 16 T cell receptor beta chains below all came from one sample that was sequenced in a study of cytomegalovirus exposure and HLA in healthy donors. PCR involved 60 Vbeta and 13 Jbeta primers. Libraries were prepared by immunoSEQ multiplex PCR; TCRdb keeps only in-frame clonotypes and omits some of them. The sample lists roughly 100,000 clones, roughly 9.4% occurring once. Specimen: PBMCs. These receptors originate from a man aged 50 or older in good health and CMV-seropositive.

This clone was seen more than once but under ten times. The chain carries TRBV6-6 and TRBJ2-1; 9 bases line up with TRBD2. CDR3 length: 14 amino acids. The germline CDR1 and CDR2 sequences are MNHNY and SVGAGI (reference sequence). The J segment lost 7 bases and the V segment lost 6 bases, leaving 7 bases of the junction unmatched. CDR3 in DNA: TGTGCCAGCAGAGTAGCGGGAGTGGGAAATGAGCAGTTCTTC. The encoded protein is CASRVAGVGNEQFF.

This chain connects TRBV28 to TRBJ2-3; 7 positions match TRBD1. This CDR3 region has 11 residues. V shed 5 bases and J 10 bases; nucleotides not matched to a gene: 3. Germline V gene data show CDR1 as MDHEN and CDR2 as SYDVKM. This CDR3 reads CASSLDRAQYF. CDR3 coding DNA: TGTGCCAGCAGTCTCGACAGGGCGCAGTATTTT. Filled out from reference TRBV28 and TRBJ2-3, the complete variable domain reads DVKVTQSSRYLVKRTGEKVFLECVQDMDHENMFWYRQDPGLGLRLIYFSYDVKMKEKGDIPEGYSVSREKKERFSLILESASTNQTSMYLCASSLDRAQYFGPGTRLTVL.

The CDR3 protein is CASSSPQTGRNTIYF. CDR3 nucleotide sequence: TGTGCCAGCAGTTCCCCGCAGACAGGGCGAAACACCATATATTTT. The rearrangement links TRBV28 to TRBJ1-3; TRBD1 aligns across 7 bases. Trimming removed 4 bases from V and 5 bases from J; junction bases left unmatched: 8. From germline, CDR1 is MDHEN and CDR2 SYDVKM. CDR3 size: 15 residues.

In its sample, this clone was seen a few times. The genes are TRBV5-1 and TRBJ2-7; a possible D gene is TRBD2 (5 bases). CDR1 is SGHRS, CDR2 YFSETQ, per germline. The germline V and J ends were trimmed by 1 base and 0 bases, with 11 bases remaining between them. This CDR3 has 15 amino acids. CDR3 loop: CASSLRGRSSYEQYF. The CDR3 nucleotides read TGCGCCAGCAGCTTGCGGGGTAGGAGCTCCTACGAGCAGTACTTC.

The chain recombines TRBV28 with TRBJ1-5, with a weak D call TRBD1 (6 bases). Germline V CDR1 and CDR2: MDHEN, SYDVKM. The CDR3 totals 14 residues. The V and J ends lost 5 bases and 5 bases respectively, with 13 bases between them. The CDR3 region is CASSPPDSYQPQHF. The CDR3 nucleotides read TGTGCCAGCAGTCCTCCGGACAGTTATCAGCCCCAGCATTTT.

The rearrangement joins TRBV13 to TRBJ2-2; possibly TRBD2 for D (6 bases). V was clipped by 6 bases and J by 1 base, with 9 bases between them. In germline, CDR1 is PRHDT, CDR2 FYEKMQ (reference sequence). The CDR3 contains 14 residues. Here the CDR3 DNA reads TGTGCCAGCAGTAACGGGAGGAACACCGGGGAGCTGTTTTTT. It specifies CASSNGRNTGELFF.

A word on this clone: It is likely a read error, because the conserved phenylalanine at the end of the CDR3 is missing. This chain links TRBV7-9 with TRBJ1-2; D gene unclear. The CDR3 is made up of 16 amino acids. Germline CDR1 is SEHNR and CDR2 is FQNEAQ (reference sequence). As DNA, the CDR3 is TGTGACAGCAGTCCCGAGGGTCTCCTAGCTAACTATGGCTACACCTTA. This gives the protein CDSSPEGLLANYGYTL.

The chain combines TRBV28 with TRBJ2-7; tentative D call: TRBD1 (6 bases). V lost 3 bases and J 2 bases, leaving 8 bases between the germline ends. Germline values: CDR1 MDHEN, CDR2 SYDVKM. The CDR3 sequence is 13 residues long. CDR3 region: CASSLTGTYEQYF. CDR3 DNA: TGTGCCAGCAGTTTGACAGGTACCTACGAGCAGTACTTC.

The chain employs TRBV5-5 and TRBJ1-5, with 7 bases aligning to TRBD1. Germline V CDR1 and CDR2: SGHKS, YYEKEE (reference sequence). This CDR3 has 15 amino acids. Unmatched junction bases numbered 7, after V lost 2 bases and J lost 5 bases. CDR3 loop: CASSFVGGVDQPQHF. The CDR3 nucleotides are TGTGCCAGCAGCTTTGTAGGGGGCGTTGATCAGCCCCAGCATTTT.

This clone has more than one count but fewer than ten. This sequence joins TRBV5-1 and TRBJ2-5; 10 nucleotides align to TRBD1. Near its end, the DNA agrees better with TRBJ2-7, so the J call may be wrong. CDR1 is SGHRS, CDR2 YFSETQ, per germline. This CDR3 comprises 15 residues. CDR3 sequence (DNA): TGCGCCAGCAGCCCCGGGACAGGGGCGAGGTACGAGCAGTACTTC. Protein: CASSPGTGARYEQYF.

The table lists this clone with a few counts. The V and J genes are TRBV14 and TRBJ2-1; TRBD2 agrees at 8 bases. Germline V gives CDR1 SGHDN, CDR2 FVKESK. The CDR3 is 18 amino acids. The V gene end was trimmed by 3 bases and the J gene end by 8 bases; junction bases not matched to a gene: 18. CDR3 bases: TGTGCCAGCAGCCAGAAGCTGTCTAGCGGGTGGGATTGGGATGAGCAGTTCTTC. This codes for CASSQKLSSGWDWDEQFF.

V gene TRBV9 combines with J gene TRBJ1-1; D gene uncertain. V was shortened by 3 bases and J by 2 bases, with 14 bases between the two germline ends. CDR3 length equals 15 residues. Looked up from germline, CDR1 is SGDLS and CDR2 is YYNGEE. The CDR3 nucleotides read TGTGCCAGCAGCGATTCCCCGACGGGAAACACTGAAGCTTTCTTT. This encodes CASSDSPTGNTEAFF.

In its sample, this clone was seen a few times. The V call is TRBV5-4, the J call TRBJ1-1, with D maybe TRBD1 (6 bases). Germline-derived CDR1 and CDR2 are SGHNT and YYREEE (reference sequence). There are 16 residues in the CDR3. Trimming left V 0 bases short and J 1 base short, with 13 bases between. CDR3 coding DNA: TGTGCCAGCAGCTTGGAGGGCCACAGGGCGAACACTGAAGCTTTCTTT. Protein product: CASSLEGHRANTEAFF.

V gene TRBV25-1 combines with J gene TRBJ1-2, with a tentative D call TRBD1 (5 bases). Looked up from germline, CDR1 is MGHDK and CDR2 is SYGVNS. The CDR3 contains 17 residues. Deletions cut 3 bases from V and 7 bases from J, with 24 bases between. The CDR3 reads CASSEPNRQTREGGYTF. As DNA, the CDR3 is TGTGCCAGCAGTGAGCCCAATCGACAGACCCGGGAGGGTGGCTACACCTTC.

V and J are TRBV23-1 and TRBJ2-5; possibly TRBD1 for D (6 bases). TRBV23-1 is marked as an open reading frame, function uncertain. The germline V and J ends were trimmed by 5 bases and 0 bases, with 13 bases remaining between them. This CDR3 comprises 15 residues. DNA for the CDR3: TGCGCCAGCAGTGACAGGTCGCTGTACCAAGAGACCCAGTACTTC. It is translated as CASSDRSLYQETQYF.

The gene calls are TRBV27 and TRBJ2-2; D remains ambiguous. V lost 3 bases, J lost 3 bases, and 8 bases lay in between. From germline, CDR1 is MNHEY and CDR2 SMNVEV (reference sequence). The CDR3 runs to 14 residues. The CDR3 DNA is TGTGCCAGCAGTTTCAGTCGGGACACCGGGGAGCTGTTTTTT. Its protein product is CASSFSRDTGELFF.